This record covers a single T cell receptor (beta chain). The antigen remains undetermined. These data are taken from a study of cytomegalovirus exposure and HLA in healthy donors. For the study at large: T cells numbering around 180 million yielded roughly 120 million unique TCR beta sequences in an earlier analysis.

General study results and limits: HLA-A and HLA-B allele assignments for most subjects were reportedly predicted accurately using TCR beta sequences. Prior analysis indicated that the majority of TCR beta V segments exhibited productivity approximately 87% or approximately 30% of the time. Later, an analysis showed that TCR beta chains associated with HLA were more clonally expanded than others that were equally common.

V shed 4 bases, J shed 5 bases, and the junction held 15 bases outside the gene matches. CDR1 SGHTA and CDR2 FQGNSA come from the germline V gene. This CDR3 is 17 amino acids long. A multiplex PCR was run with 60 Vbeta primers and 13 Jbeta primers. Profiled with immunoSEQ multiplex PCR; TCRdb holds only in-frame clones, not every one. The data show about 130,000 clones, roughly four fifths seen once. Sequencing was performed on PBMCs. The TCR sequence derives from a woman aged 40 to 50 in good health and CMV-seropositive. The rearrangement uses TRBV7-2 and TRBJ2-7; TRBD1 matches at 9 bases. The DNA of the CDR3 is TGTGCCAGCAGCTCACGCCGTCTGGGACAGGGTCGCAACGAGCAGTACTTC. It yields the protein CASSSRRLGQGRNEQYF.